The clone carrying this TCR beta chain has only one observation. Healthy and HIV-negative, the adult donors had no recent acute infections or vaccinations. These data belong to a study of shared clonotypes between healthy human individuals. Overall study context: Donors had three CD4 naive, three CD4 memory, two CD8 naive and one CD8 memory plate apiece.

Trimming shortened V by 5 bases and J by 4 bases, and 15 bases separated the two germline ends. Germline values: CDR1 GTSNPN, CDR2 SVGIG (reference sequence). The CDR3 totals 14 residues. Measured with immunoSEQ multiplex PCR; TCRdb has only the in-frame clones, and not every one. The table lists 1,400,000 or so clones, around 98.5% of them singletons. Source material: naive CD4+ T cells sorted from blood. Described subset: CD45RA+ positively selected. This receptor was taken from a man younger than 45 in good health. The chain combines TRBV30 with TRBJ2-1; maybe TRBD2 (5 bases). In DNA form, the CDR3 reads TGTGCCTGGGACGGAGGTCTGGAATACAATGAGCAGTTCTTC. This sequence encodes CAWDGGLEYNEQFF.